This note documents a single T cell receptor beta chain sequence. From germline, CDR1 is LNHDA and CDR2 SQIVND (reference sequence). The CDR3 loop spans 15 amino acids. V lost 4 bases to trimming and J lost 7 bases; unmatched junction nucleotides: 8. Intraepithelial lymphocytes and lamina propria lymphocytes were released through processing of graft tissue. The data originate from a study of graft-versus-host responses after intestinal transplantation. Looking at the study overall: Each of the recipients got a multivisceral, liver-intestinal, or isolated intestinal transplant.

Measured with immunoSEQ multiplex PCR; TCRdb has only the in-frame clones, and not every one. The table lists approximately 5,000 clones, 65% to 90% of them singletons. This TCR came from a human patient who received an intestinal transplant, so some T cells may come from the graft donor. V usage is TRBV19 and J usage is TRBJ2-1; 9 bases align to TRBD2. The sequencing used ileum tissue, collected 156 days after intestinal transplant. The CDR3 nucleotides are TGTGCCAGTAGTAGTTTCTCTAGCGGGGCTAATGAGCAGTTCTTC. Its protein is CASSSFSSGANEQFF. The full variable domain, in which reference TRBV19 and TRBJ2-1 provide the parts outside the CDR3, is DGGITQSPKYLFRKEGQNVTLSCEQNLNHDAMYWYRQDPGQGLRLIYYSQIVNDFQKGDIAEGYSVSREKKESFPLTVTSAQKNPTAFYLCASSSFSSGANEQFFGPGTRLTVL.